This TCR beta chain was documented in a study of CD8 T cells in ankylosing spondylitis. Regarding the study as a whole: A number of the motif variants had already been described in reactive arthritis synovial fluid and blood. Ankylosing spondylitis blood appeared to carry a characteristic TCR beta motif of under ten highly homologous variants.

Comments on this clonotype: Its cognate antigen is unknown.

The CDR3 consists of 16 residues. Trimming took 5 bases from V and 4 from J, leaving 19 bases between them. CDR1 SEHNR and CDR2 FQNEAQ come from the germline V gene (reference sequence). Library preparation for TCR beta used quantitative 5'-RACE with molecular barcodes. TCRdb fed the 5' RACE reads into MiXCR, producing one record per CDR3 protein. This sample has 190,000 or so distinct CDR3 sequences, with 10% to 15% found just once. The chain couples TRBV7-9 to TRBJ2-3; tentatively, D is TRBD2 (7 bases). The sample taken for sequencing was blood, either unsorted or a sorted T cell fraction (not recorded which). The clonotype was recovered from a male donor with ankylosing spondylitis or in good health (not recorded which). CDR3 residues: CASSLVGGGSSDTQYF. CDR3 DNA sequence: TGTGCCAGCAGCCTAGTCGGCGGGGGCAGTTCAGATACGCAGTATTTT.